The present T cell receptor (beta chain) was sequenced within a study of T cell responses to AZD1222 COVID-19 vaccine (dated by TCRdb to the early 2020s). As for the study more broadly: Because spike-specific TCR depth and breadth did not differ between the two schedules, AZD1222 recipients who got a second dose at roughly 4 weeks were pooled with those who got a second dose at roughly 12 weeks. Trial participants were enrolled into age subgroups of 18-55, 56-69 and 70-plus years, which contained around 150, 28 and 57 TCR-sequenced participants, respectively. A total of more than 230 trial participants underwent TCR sequencing, of whom roughly 210 had received two doses of AZD1222 and about 25 had received two doses of the MenACWY control vaccine.

The CDR3 regions of human TCRbeta chains were analyzed by immunosequencing. The authors processed their data as follows. TCRs in the repertoires were matched against a reference library of SARS-CoV-2-specific TCRs that had been generated with the MIRA antigen-specificity platform. Breadth was defined as the fraction of unique TCRs that were SARS-CoV-2-associated. Depth was defined as the fraction of total T cells that were SARS-CoV-2-associated. Using the MIRA data, each spike-specific TCR was mapped to the spike region that the TCR reacts to and placed in a CD4 or CD8 class. Log10-transformed breadth and depth values were compared by one-way ANOVA with Sidak's multiple comparisons tests. Drawn from immuneACCESS, this table holds only the in-frame rearrangements with V and J called that TCRdb kept. Clones are partly lost; checked studies trace under half to an unresolved V gene and leave the rest unexplained. The V and J calls and clone size are taken from that table; D and trimming were inferred from the DNA. The sample yields approximately 130,000 clones; 80% to 95% were counted once. The ten largest clonotypes hold about 3% of the sample.

Broader findings and caveats from the paper: In the small 56-69-year group, the increase in depth fell short of significance, most likely because of low power. No day 14 peak-response samples were available, so repertoires were characterized only after the peak T cell response. Spike-specific TCR breadth and depth rose significantly after two AZD1222 doses compared with day 0 and with MenACWY recipients. Reportedly, close to half of the unique spike-specific TCRs recognized epitopes lying outside the regions that are mutated in the B.1.351 and B.1.1.7 variants. Conclusions about previously exposed vaccinees are limited, since just a handful of AZD1222 recipients were seropositive for SARS-CoV-2 at baseline. The whole spike protein was spanned by vaccine-associated CD4 TCRs, and dominant responses were seen in regions 160-218 and 743-854. Most participants were white British and females outnumbered males, and the authors suggested that clonal diversity may have been underestimated.

Taken from the germline V gene, the CDR1 and CDR2 loops are MGHRA and YSYEKL. V is pruned by 4 bases and J by 4 bases, leaving 15 bases of the junction without a gene match. Inclusive of the bounding cysteine and phenylalanine, the CDR3 is 17 residues long. The read is trimmed to its CDR3 DNA, 51 bases read in frame from base 1. The time point label of this sample denotes: baseline before first vaccination. Samples from vaccinated people were obtained from the UK trials COV001 and COV002, which included a single-blind randomized controlled phase 2/3 trial of AZD1222 (ChAdOx1 nCoV-19) in healthy adults. For TCRbeta chain sequencing, PBMC samples were collected from trial participants at day 0 and at day 28 after the second dose. Comments on this clone: Its specific antigen is unknown. The sample holds no much larger clone one base away, and base qualities are not on file.

The source was peripheral blood, collected on day 0 of AZD1222 vaccination. The clonotype originates from an adult in good health. The sequence is built from TRBV4-1 and TRBJ1-1, and 7 bases in between align with TRBD1. The nucleotide sequence reads as follows: TGCGCCAGCAGCCCAGGTCTCAACAGGGGAGTGGTCACTGAAGCTTTCTTT. Protein translation: CASSPGLNRGVVTEAFF.